This T cell receptor (beta chain) was captured in a study of naive and memory T cell subsets. This clonotype was counted between two and nine times. Its specificity is not known. CMV status came from CD4+ IFNgamma after overnight CMV lysate stimulation. The beta constant-region primer was an equimolar mix of two oligonucleotides covering TRBC1 and TRBC2. The ligated cDNA underwent four PCR rounds using SP2 and nested alpha and beta constant-region primers. TCRdb itself ran the UMI-ligation and nested PCR reads through MiXCR, one entry per CDR3 protein. The table has 99,000 or so distinct CDR3 sequences, approximately 15% seen once. General study findings and limits: Possibly reflecting memory cells re-expressing CD45RA, a few larger clonotypes occurred in naive repertoires, especially CD8. The power law exponent of TCR abundance differed between naive and memory cells.

Sequencing used naive CD8+ T cells from blood. This TCR was sampled from a human donor in good health.

The chain's CDR3 is CASSTGGAGYEQYF. CDR3 bases: TGTGCCAGCAGTACAGGGGGCGCGGGGTACGAGCAGTACTTC. The chain recombines TRBV27 with TRBJ2-7; 9 nucleotides agree with TRBD1. Germline values: CDR1 MNHEY, CDR2 SMNVEV (reference sequence). CDR3 size: 14 residues. Losses at the gene ends were 5 bases for V and 4 bases for J; bases not matched to a gene: 6.